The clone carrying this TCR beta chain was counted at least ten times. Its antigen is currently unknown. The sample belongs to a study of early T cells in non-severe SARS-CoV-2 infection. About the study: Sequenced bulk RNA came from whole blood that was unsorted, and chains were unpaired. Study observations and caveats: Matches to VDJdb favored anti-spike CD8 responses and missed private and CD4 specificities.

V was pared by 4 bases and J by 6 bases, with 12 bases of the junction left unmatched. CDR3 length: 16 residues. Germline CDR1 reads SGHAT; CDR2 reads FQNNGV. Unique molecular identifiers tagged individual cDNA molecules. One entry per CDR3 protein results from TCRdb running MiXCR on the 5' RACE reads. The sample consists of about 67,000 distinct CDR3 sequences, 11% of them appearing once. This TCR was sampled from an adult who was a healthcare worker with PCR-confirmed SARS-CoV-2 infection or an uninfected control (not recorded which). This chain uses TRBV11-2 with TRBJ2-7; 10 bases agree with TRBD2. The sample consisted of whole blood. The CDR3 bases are TGTGCCAGCAGCTCTTTCAGGGCAGCGGGGGGGCGCGAGCAGTACTTC. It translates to CASSSFRAAGGREQYF.